This T cell receptor (beta chain) was sequenced during a study of OX40 agonist ivuxolimab in advanced cancers. Notes on the study in general: Low normalized T-cell clonal expansion was additionally recorded for some nonresponders. Average numbers of expanded clones were greater in CD8+ T cells than in CD4+.

Worth noting for this clone: Its antigen is unknown.

Method: immunoSEQ multiplex PCR; TCRdb's copy keeps in-frame clones and lacks some. The sample holds tens of thousands of clones, 75% to 85% seen once. The receptor comes from an adult with an advanced solid tumor such as melanoma, head and neck, liver or kidney cancer. The source material was CD4+ or CD8+ T cells sorted from blood, sampled in a trial of the OX40 agonist ivuxolimab.

CDR3 amino acids: CASSLEGEQFF. The CDR3 bases are TGTGCCAGCAGCTTAGAGGGGGAGCAGTTCTTC. The chain is built from TRBV11-3 and TRBJ2-1; D ambiguous. Trimming left V 0 bases short and J 10 bases short, with 4 bases between. Germline CDR1 reads SGHNT; CDR2 reads YENEEA. The CDR3 is 11 amino acids.